This is a list of T cell receptor beta chains from one sample in a study of blood T cells in healthy people across ages. TCRdb ran MiXCR on the 5' RACE reads and lists one entry per CDR3 protein. This table holds 500,000 to 700,000 distinct CDR3 sequences, roughly 31% found once. Input material: blood. The receptor set was obtained from a woman older than 75 in good health. Both conserved end residues are trimmed from each CDR3.

TRBJ1-1,14,TRBV30,AWSRGGSGLNTEAF
TRBJ2-5,11,TRBV6-6,ASRGQAQETQY
TRBJ2-3,11,TRBV2,ASSGGTTDTQY
TRBJ1-1,14,TRBV6-2/TRBV6-3,ASSHHLPQGGGEAF
TRBJ1-1,12,TRBV6-5,ASSYSGTGGSTF
TRBJ2-4,13,TRBV9,ASSVKTGPGNIQY
TRBJ2-3,10,TRBV20-1,SADGRLQGQY
TRBJ2-5,12,TRBV12-3/TRBV12-4,ASRGGGQGETQY
TRBJ2-4,12,TRBV20-1,SAALSGAKNIQY
TRBJ1-1,14,TRBV5-1,ASSRPEVHSNTEAF
TRBJ2-7,11,TRBV2,ASRVAVLVEQY
NA,14,TRBV7-2,ASTLLGQSSYNEQY
TRBJ1-6,11,TRBV6-6,ASIIDGNSPLH
TRBJ1-2,13,TRBV29-1,SVAWGGIDNYGYT
TRBJ2-5,11,TRBV7-2,ASRTGVYETQY
TRBJ2-7,9,TRBV20-1,SARAWGEQY
TRBJ2-7,9,TRBV12-5,ASGRNYEQY